This passage covers 4 T cell receptor beta chains from one sample sequenced in a study of blood T cell repertoires in COVID-19. Method: immunoSEQ multiplex PCR; TCRdb's copy keeps in-frame clones and lacks some. The table lists some 190,000 clones, roughly 89% of them singletons, with approximately 2.3% in the top ten. The sample consisted of PBMCs or T cells enriched from blood (not recorded which). The receptors were sampled from a woman in her 40s with acute COVID-19.

The DNA of the CDR3 is TGTGCCAGCAGCTTACCCGGGGTAGCGGGAGTGGCTGGGGAGCTGTTTTTT. Its protein product is CASSLPGVAGVAGELFF. The chain employs TRBV7-2 and TRBJ2-2; 9 bases match TRBD2. V shed 2 bases, J shed 8 bases, and the junction held 12 bases outside the gene matches. Looked up from germline, CDR1 is SGHTA and CDR2 is FQGNSA. There are 17 residues in the CDR3. The full variable domain, its missing parts supplied by reference TRBV7-2 and TRBJ2-2, is GAGVSQSPSNKVTEKGKDVELRCDPISGHTALYWYRQSLGQGLEFLIYFQGNSAPDKSGLPSDRFSAERTGGSVSTLTIQRTQQEDSAVYLCASSLPGVAGVAGELFFGEGSRLTVL.

This chain connects TRBV6-5 to TRBJ1-6; the D is unclear. This CDR3 has 12 residues. Germline loops: CDR1 MNHEY, CDR2 SVGAGI. Trimming pared 6 bases from V and 9 bases from J, leaving 9 bases between. The CDR3 loop is CASREGFSPLHF. The DNA of the CDR3 is TGTGCCAGCAGAGAGGGTTTTTCACCCCTCCACTTT.

This chain uses TRBV7-9 with TRBJ2-7, with 8 bases fitting TRBD2. Trimming removed 5 bases from V and 5 bases from J; junction bases left unmatched: 8. This CDR3 has 14 amino acids. The germline gives CDR1 SEHNR, CDR2 FQNEAQ (reference sequence). In DNA form, the CDR3 reads TGTGCCAGCAGCACTAGCGGTTGGGGGGACGAGCAGTACTTC. Translated, it gives CASSTSGWGDEQYF.

This rearrangement joins TRBV19 to TRBJ1-4; D might be TRBD1 (6 bases). Germline CDR1 reads LNHDA; CDR2 reads SQIVND (reference sequence). The CDR3 sequence is 16 residues long. Trimming cost V 7 bases and J 0 bases, with 15 bases left between them. This chain's CDR3 is CASNRDNFATNEKLFF. CDR3 bases: TGTGCCAGTAACAGGGACAACTTTGCAACTAATGAAAAACTGTTTTTT.